Presented here are 11 T cell receptor beta chains from one specimen sequenced in a study of cytomegalovirus exposure and HLA in healthy donors (dated by TCRdb to the late 2010s). The receptor library was made with the immunoSEQ multiplex PCR assay. For the multiplex PCR, a mixture combining 60 forward primers for TCR Vbeta segments and 13 reverse primers for TCR Jbeta segments was used. TCRdb obtained this table from immuneACCESS and retained in-frame rearrangements with V and J assigned. These tables miss some clones; where compared with another copy, unresolved V genes account for less than half of the shortfall, and the remainder is unexplained. Across this sample there are tens of thousands of clones, with about two thirds seen only once. Less than 3.5% of the sample lies in the top ten. Sequenced: PBMCs. The receptors originated from a woman aged 25 to 39 in good health and CMV-seronegative.

This clone was seen once. V gene TRBV5-1 combines with J gene TRBJ1-2; D is ambiguous. Trimming took 2 bases from V and 2 from J, leaving 10 bases between them. CDR3 length equals 14 residues. Germline assignment: CDR1 SGHRS and CDR2 YFSETQ. Here the CDR3 reads CASSFDTTNYGYTF. CDR3 bases: TGCGCCAGCAGCTTCGACACGACCAACTATGGCTACACCTTC.

This chain uses TRBV29-1 with TRBJ2-2, with D perhaps matching TRBD1 (6 bases). Between the trimmed V and J ends, which lost 3 bases and 5 bases, there was a span of 10 bases. CDR3 length: 13 residues. Looked up from germline, CDR1 is SQVTM and CDR2 is ANQGSEA. CDR3 loop: CSVDRQGTGELFF. CDR3 sequence (DNA): TGCAGCGTTGATCGGCAGGGGACCGGGGAGCTGTTTTTT.

V and J are TRBV30 and TRBJ2-6; 8 bases map to TRBD2. CDR3 size: 20 residues. J was trimmed by 0 bases and V by 5 bases; bases with no gene match: 18. CDR1 and CDR2 (germline): GTSNPN, SVGIG (reference sequence). The CDR3, as DNA: TGTGCCTGGGACCCCGGGAGACTAGCGAGCGACTCCTCTGGGGCCAACGTCCTGACTTTC. As protein: CAWDPGRLASDSSGANVLTF.

The chain carries TRBV5-1 and TRBJ2-4, with D perhaps matching TRBD1 (5 bases). V lost 0 bases to trimming and J lost 1 base, with 5 bases between them. CDR1 and CDR2 from the germline V gene are SGHRS and YFSETQ. The CDR3 is 14 amino acids. CDR3: CASSLEGAKNIQYF. The CDR3 DNA is TGCGCCAGCAGCTTGGAGGGGGCCAAAAACATTCAGTACTTC.

This clone has a single count. The gene calls are TRBV5-8 and TRBJ1-6; D perhaps matches TRBD1 (6 bases). Trimming removed 2 bases from V and 0 bases from J, with 9 bases in between. In germline, CDR1 is SGHTS, CDR2 YDEGEE. CDR3 length: 16 amino acids. CDR3 bases: TGTGCCAGCAGCTTTAGGGGGAGCTCCTATAATTCACCCCTCCACTTT. Its protein is CASSFRGSSYNSPLHF.

This clone was seen once. The chain carries TRBV7-9 and TRBJ1-6; D is uncertain. The V and J ends lost 5 bases and 12 bases respectively, with 26 bases between them. The CDR3 has 17 amino acids. Per the germline V gene, CDR1 is SEHNR and CDR2 is FQNEAQ (reference sequence). The CDR3 spells CASSVVSGTVPGGPLHF. In nucleotides, the CDR3 is TGTGCCAGCAGCGTCGTCTCGGGCACAGTCCCGGGAGGACCCCTCCACTTT.

The chain joins TRBV28 to TRBJ1-2; 8 positions agree with TRBD1. The V gene end was trimmed by 2 bases and the J gene end by 5 bases; junction bases not matched to a gene: 13. CDR3 length equals 17 residues. Germline V CDR1 and CDR2: MDHEN, SYDVKM. The CDR3 region has the DNA TGTGCCAGCAGTTTAAGGGACAGGATTGATCTGGGGTATGGCTACACCTTC. As protein: CASSLRDRIDLGYGYTF.

The J gene is TRBJ1-1, the V gene TRBV5-1; D possibly corresponds to TRBD1 (6 bases). Trimming took off 0 bases at V and 3 bases at J, with 9 bases between the two ends. The germline gives CDR1 SGHRS, CDR2 YFSETQ. The CDR3 spans 14 residues. The CDR3 DNA sequence: TGCGCCAGCAGCTTGGCCGGACAGCACACTGAAGCTTTCTTT. Amino acid sequence: CASSLAGQHTEAFF.

V gene TRBV29-1 combines with J gene TRBJ2-2, with D perhaps TRBD1 (6 bases). The germline gives CDR1 SQVTM, CDR2 ANQGSEA. CDR3 size: 14 residues. The CDR3 loop is CSASLGTSTGELFF. CDR3 in DNA: TGCAGTGCCAGTCTAGGGACATCCACCGGGGAGCTGTTTTTT.

This clone came up a few times. The V and J genes are TRBV5-1 and TRBJ2-5; maybe TRBD2 (5 bases). Germline lookup yields CDR1 SGHRS and CDR2 YFSETQ. This CDR3 is 13 amino acids long. Trimming stripped 3 bases from V and 7 bases from J, with 13 bases between. CDR3 protein: CASSYGLEGTQYF. The CDR3 DNA reads TGCGCCAGCAGCTACGGACTGGAAGGGACCCAGTACTTC.

The chain has TRBV4-2 and TRBJ2-7, with D maybe TRBD1 (5 bases). Germline CDR1 reads LGHNA; CDR2 reads YNFKEQ. The CDR3 runs 17 residues. V lost 0 bases to trimming and J lost 2 bases, with 17 bases between them. CDR3 protein: CASSQDNEDTRPYEQYF. The CDR3, as DNA: TGTGCCAGCAGCCAAGATAATGAGGACACCCGACCCTACGAGCAGTACTTC.